Included here is one T cell receptor (beta chain) sequence, with context. Antigen specificity is unknown. Sequenced by immunoSEQ multiplex PCR; TCRdb stores in-frame clones only, minus some. The sample holds about 100,000 clones, roughly 90% seen once. Investigators merged groups given second doses at roughly 4 or roughly 12 weeks. This specimen belongs to a study of T cell responses to AZD1222 COVID-19 vaccine. Whole-study results and caveats: White British ancestry dominated among donors, who included more females, and clonal diversity was possibly underestimated. Baseline serology detected seropositivity in only a handful of AZD1222 recipients. Spike was spanned by vaccine-associated CD4 TCRs, with dominance at 160-218 and 743-854.

The CDR3 extends over 13 amino acids. Germline V lookup: CDR1 SGHNT, CDR2 YYREEE (reference sequence). V was trimmed by 0 bases and J by 9 bases, leaving 10 bases between them. The rearrangement uses TRBV5-4 and TRBJ2-1; D possibly corresponds to TRBD1 (5 bases). This sequence originates from an adult who received the AZD1222 COVID-19 vaccine. The starting material was peripheral blood, obtained 28 days after the second AZD1222 dose. The DNA for the CDR3 is TGTGCCAGCAGCTTGGCACCTAGGGGTGAGCAGTTCTTC. Its protein is CASSLAPRGEQFF.